This TCR beta chain emerged from a study of blood T cells in healthy people across ages. The use of a sample-barcoded 5' primer and a J-beta primer mix characterized a second PCR of roughly 6 to 11 cycles. MiXCR was run by TCRdb on the 5' RACE reads, yielding one entry per CDR3 protein. This table holds about 1.8 million distinct CDR3 sequences, less than 50% found once. This CDR3 has 16 amino acids. Losses at the gene ends were 5 bases for V and 4 bases for J; bases not matched to a gene: 5. The rearrangement joins TRBV12-3 or TRBV12-4 to TRBJ2-5, with TRBD2 matching 15 bases. The clonotype was recovered from a middle-aged woman in good health. Sequencing was performed on blood. The CDR3: CASSAPGLAGGETQYF. Here the CDR3 DNA reads TGTGCCAGCAGTGCTCCGGGACTAGCGGGAGGAGAGACCCAGTACTTC.